Presented here are 11 T cell receptor beta chains from one specimen sequenced in a study of cytomegalovirus exposure and HLA in healthy donors. It was with 60 Vbeta and 13 Jbeta primers that the PCR ran. Produced via immunoSEQ multiplex PCR; TCRdb's table is partial and in-frame only. The sample lists about 190,000 clones, roughly 77% seen once, with 1.5% to 2% in the top ten. Sequenced: PBMCs. These receptors originate from a woman between 50 and 59 years old in good health and CMV-seronegative.

The rearrangement links TRBV7-8 to TRBJ2-2; TRBD1 agrees at 10 bases. This CDR3 has 17 residues. Losses at the gene ends were 2 bases for V and 1 base for J; bases not matched to a gene: 4. Germline V gene data show CDR1 as SGHVS and CDR2 as FQNEAQ. CDR3 loop: CASSLWGDRGNTGELFF. The CDR3 region has the DNA TGTGCCAGCAGCTTATGGGGGGACAGGGGGAACACCGGGGAGCTGTTTTTT.

The V gene is TRBV28, the J gene TRBJ1-2; possible D gene TRBD1, 5 bases. The germline V and J ends were trimmed by 5 bases and 7 bases, with 23 bases remaining between them. In germline, CDR1 is MDHEN, CDR2 SYDVKM. CDR3 length: 16 amino acids. CDR3 amino acids: CASSTPPKQEISGYTF. The CDR3 DNA is TGTGCCAGCAGTACCCCCCCTAAACAGGAGATCAGTGGCTACACCTTC.

This clone was observed a single time. The gene calls are TRBV7-3 and TRBJ2-1, with D maybe TRBD1 (6 bases). Germline V gives CDR1 SGHTA, CDR2 FQGTGA. V lost 5 bases, J lost 5 bases, and 10 bases lay in between. The CDR3 contains 13 residues. This CDR3 is CASSPTGNNEQFF. CDR3 bases: TGTGCCAGCAGCCCCACAGGGAACAATGAGCAGTTCTTC.

The chain has TRBV11-2 and TRBJ2-1; TRBD2 matches 9 bases. The V gene end was trimmed by 5 bases and the J gene end by 2 bases; junction bases not matched to a gene: 7. Germline V lookup: CDR1 SGHAT, CDR2 FQNNGV. The CDR3 has 16 residues. The CDR3: CASSPGLAIAYNEQFF. In nucleotides, the CDR3 is TGTGCCAGCAGCCCCGGACTAGCGATCGCCTACAATGAGCAGTTCTTC. Full variable domain (rest looked up from reference TRBV11-2 and TRBJ2-1): EAGVAQSPRYKIIEKRQSVAFWCNPISGHATLYWYQQILGQGPKLLIQFQNNGVVDDSQLPKDRFSAERLKGVDSTLKIQPAKLEDSAVYLCASSPGLAIAYNEQFFGPGTRLTVL.

This sequence joins TRBV7-2 and TRBJ1-1, with TRBD1 matching over 11 bases. Germline CDR1 is SGHTA and CDR2 is FQGNSA. The CDR3 runs to 14 residues. Trimming at V came to 1 base and at J to 7 bases, leaving 2 bases not matched to a gene. CDR3 nucleotides: TGTGCCAGCAGCTTAGGAGGGACAGGGGGTGAAGCTTTCTTT. Translated, it gives CASSLGGTGGEAFF.

J is TRBJ2-7 and V is TRBV19; tentatively, D is TRBD1 (5 bases). The CDR3 is 14 amino acids. V lost 3 bases to trimming and J lost 4 bases, with 13 bases between them. The germline CDR1 and CDR2 sequences are LNHDA and SQIVND (reference sequence). In nucleotides, the CDR3 is TGTGCCAGTAGTATTGGGGCCCCACCTTACGAGCAGTACTTC. It is translated as CASSIGAPPYEQYF.

The chain carries TRBV15 and TRBJ2-1; 8 bases fit TRBD2. CDR1 LNHNV and CDR2 YYDKDF come from the germline V gene (reference sequence). V shed 3 bases and J 6 bases; nucleotides not matched to a gene: 16. This CDR3 spans 18 amino acids. CDR3 amino acids: CATSSVALGLAAINEQFF. The CDR3 nucleotides read TGTGCCACCAGCAGCGTTGCCCTAGGACTAGCCGCTATCAATGAGCAGTTCTTC. Combining the CDR3 with reference TRBV15 and TRBJ2-1 gives the whole variable domain DAMVIQNPRYQVTQFGKPVTLSCSQTLNHNVMYWYQQKSSQAPKLLFHYYDKDFNNEADTPDNFQSRRPNTSFCFLDIRSPGLGDTAMYLCATSSVALGLAAINEQFFGPGTRLTVL.

The sample holds one count of this clone. The chain couples TRBV7-8 to TRBJ2-7, with TRBD1 matching 10 bases. This CDR3 has 14 residues. The V gene end was trimmed by 4 bases and the J gene end by 5 bases; junction bases not matched to a gene: 5. The germline V gene has CDR1 SGHVS and CDR2 FQNEAQ. CDR3 nucleotides: TGTGCCAGCAGCTCTAAGACAGGGGGCCACGAGCAGTACTTC. Translating it yields CASSSKTGGHEQYF.

The chain employs TRBV29-1 and TRBJ2-3; TRBD1 matches 8 bases. Germline V gene data show CDR1 as SQVTM and CDR2 as ANQGSEA. The CDR3 totals 15 residues. The trim removed 5 bases at V and 1 base at J, leaving 8 bases unmatched. CDR3 amino acids: CSVQAQDRGTDTQYF. The CDR3 DNA reads TGCAGCGTTCAAGCTCAGGACAGGGGCACAGATACGCAGTATTTT.

The rearrangement uses TRBV7-3 and TRBJ1-1, with 8 bases identical to TRBD1. CDR1 and CDR2 (germline): SGHTA, FQGTGA. The CDR3 totals 13 residues. V lost 1 base, J lost 5 bases, and 0 bases stayed unmatched. The CDR3 nucleotides are TGTGCCAGCAGCTTAAACAGGGGGACTGAAGCTTTCTTT. Its protein product is CASSLNRGTEAFF.

The chain has TRBV5-8 and TRBJ1-3; TRBD1 is a possible D gene (5 bases). Germline V gene sequence: CDR1 SGHTS, CDR2 YDEGEE. This CDR3 spans 14 amino acids. V lost 0 bases and J 3 bases, leaving 7 bases between the germline ends. This CDR3 is CASSLGTIGNTIYF. The CDR3 nucleotides read TGTGCCAGCAGCTTGGGGACAATTGGAAACACCATATATTTT.